The present entry profiles one T cell receptor beta chain with its context. The target antigen is unknown. The data are from a study of cytomegalovirus exposure and HLA in healthy donors. Overall study findings and caveats: Analyses of presence and absence presupposed an approximately uniform sequencing depth across donors. Cytomegalovirus-associated status was assigned to about 170 TCR beta chains. Rare TCR sequences dominated, though some public TCRs recurred in many donors.

With 60 Vbeta and 13 Jbeta primers, the PCR was carried out. The repertoire was sequenced with immunoSEQ multiplex PCR; TCRdb's copy has only in-frame clones and lacks some. This table holds some 200,000 clones, 60% to 80% found once. There are 11 residues in the CDR3. Between the trimmed V and J ends, which lost 2 bases and 6 bases, there was a span of 4 bases. CDR1 is SGHAT and CDR2 is FQNNGV in the germline V gene. The rearrangement joins TRBV11-2 to TRBJ2-5; D gene ambiguous. The sequenced sample consisted of PBMCs. The clonotype comes from a man between 18 and 29 years old in good health and CMV-seronegative. CDR3 nucleotides: TGTGCCAGCAGCTTAAAGCAGACCCAGTACTTC. Residues: CASSLKQTQYF. Drawing the rest from reference TRBV11-2 and TRBJ2-5, the complete variable domain is EAGVAQSPRYKIIEKRQSVAFWCNPISGHATLYWYQQILGQGPKLLIQFQNNGVVDDSQLPKDRFSAERLKGVDSTLKIQPAKLEDSAVYLCASSLKQTQYFGPGTRLLVL.